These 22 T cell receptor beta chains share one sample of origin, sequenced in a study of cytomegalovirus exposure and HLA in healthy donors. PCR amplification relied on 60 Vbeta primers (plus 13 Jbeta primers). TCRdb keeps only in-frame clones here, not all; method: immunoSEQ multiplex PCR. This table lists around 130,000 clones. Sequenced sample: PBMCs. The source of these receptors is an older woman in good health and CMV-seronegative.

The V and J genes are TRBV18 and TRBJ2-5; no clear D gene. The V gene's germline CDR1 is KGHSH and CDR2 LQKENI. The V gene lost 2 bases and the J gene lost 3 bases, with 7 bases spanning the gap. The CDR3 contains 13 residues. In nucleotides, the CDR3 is TGTGCCAGCTCACCAATGGCGGAAGAGACCCAGTACTTC. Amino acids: CASSPMAEETQYF.

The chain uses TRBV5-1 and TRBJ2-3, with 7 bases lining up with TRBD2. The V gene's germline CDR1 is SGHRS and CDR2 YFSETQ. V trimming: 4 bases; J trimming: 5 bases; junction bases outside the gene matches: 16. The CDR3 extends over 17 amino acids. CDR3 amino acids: CASSPGVYGRLQDTQYF. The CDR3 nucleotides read TGCGCCAGCAGCCCAGGCGTTTACGGGAGGTTGCAAGATACGCAGTATTTT.

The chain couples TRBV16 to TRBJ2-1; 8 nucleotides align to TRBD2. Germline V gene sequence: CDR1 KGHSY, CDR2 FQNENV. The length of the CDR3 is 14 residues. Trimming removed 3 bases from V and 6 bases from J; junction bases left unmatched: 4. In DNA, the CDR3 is TGTGCCAGCAGCCAGACACGGGAGGGCAATGAGCAGTTCTTC. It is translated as CASSQTREGNEQFF.

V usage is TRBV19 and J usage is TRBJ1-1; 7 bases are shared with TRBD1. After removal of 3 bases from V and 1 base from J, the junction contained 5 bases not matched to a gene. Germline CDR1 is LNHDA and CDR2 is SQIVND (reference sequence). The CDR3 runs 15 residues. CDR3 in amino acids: CASSILGQKNTEAFF. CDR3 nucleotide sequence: TGTGCCAGTAGTATCCTGGGACAGAAGAACACTGAAGCTTTCTTT. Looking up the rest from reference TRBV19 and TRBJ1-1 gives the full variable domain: DGGITQSPKYLFRKEGQNVTLSCEQNLNHDAMYWYRQDPGQGLRLIYYSQIVNDFQKGDIAEGYSVSREKKESFPLTVTSAQKNPTAFYLCASSILGQKNTEAFFGQGTRLTVV.

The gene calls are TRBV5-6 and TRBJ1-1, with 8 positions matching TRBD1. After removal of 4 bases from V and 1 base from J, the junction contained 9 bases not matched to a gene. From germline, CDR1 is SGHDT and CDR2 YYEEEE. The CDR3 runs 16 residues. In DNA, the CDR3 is TGTGCCAGCAGCCCGGGGACAGGATTAACGAACACTGAAGCTTTCTTT. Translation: CASSPGTGLTNTEAFF. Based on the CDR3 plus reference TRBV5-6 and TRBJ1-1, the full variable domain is DAGVTQSPTHLIKTRGQQVTLRCSPKSGHDTVSWYQQALGQGPQFIFQYYEEEERQRGNFPDRFSGHQFPNYSSELNVNALLLGDSALYLCASSPGTGLTNTEAFFGQGTRLTVV.

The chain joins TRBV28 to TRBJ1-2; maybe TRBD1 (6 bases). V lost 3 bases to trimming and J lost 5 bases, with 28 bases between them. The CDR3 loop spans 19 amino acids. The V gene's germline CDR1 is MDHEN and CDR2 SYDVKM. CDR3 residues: CASSFLMTGSGGFGYGYTF. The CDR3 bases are TGTGCCAGCAGTTTCCTCATGACAGGAAGCGGGGGATTTGGATATGGCTACACCTTC.

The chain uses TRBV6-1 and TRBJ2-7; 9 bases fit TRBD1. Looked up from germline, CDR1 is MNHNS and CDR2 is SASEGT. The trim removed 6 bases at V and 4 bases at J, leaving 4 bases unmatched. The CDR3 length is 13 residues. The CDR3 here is CASRKQGAYEQYF. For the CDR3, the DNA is TGTGCCAGCAGAAAACAGGGGGCGTACGAGCAGTACTTC.

The CDR3 here is CASSEAGADYNEQFF. CDR3 sequence (DNA): TGTGCCAGCAGTGAGGCTGGGGCAGATTACAATGAGCAGTTCTTC. The rearrangement joins TRBV6-1 to TRBJ2-1; D is possibly TRBD1 (5 bases). V lost 3 bases, J lost 4 bases, and 13 bases lay in between. The germline V gene encodes CDR1 MNHNS and CDR2 SASEGT. The CDR3 runs 15 residues.

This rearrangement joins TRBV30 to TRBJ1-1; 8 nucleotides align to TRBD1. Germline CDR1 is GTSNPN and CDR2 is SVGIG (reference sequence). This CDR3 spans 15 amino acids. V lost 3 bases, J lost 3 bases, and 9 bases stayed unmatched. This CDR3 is CAWSQTGVSYTEAFF. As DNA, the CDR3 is TGTGCCTGGAGCCAGACAGGGGTTTCTTACACTGAAGCTTTCTTT.

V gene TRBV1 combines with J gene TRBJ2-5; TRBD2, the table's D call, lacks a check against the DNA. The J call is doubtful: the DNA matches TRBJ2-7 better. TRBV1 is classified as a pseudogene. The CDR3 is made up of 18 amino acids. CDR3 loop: CTSSQVPSGSLRDYEQYF. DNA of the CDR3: TGCACCAGCAGCCAAGTACCCAGCGGGAGCCTCCGGGACTACGAGCAGTACTTC.

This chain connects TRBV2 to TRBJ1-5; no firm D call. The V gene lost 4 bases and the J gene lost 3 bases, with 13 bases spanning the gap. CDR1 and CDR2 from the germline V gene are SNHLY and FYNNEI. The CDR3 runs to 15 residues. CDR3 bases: TGTGCCAGCAGTGCCGGGGTGGCAGACAATCAGCCCCAGCATTTT. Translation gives CASSAGVADNQPQHF.

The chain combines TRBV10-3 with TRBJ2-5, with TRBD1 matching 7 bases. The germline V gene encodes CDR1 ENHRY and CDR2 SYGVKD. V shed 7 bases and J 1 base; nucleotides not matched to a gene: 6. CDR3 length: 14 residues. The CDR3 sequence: CAINDREPQETQYF. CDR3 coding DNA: TGTGCCATCAACGACAGGGAGCCCCAAGAGACCCAGTACTTC.

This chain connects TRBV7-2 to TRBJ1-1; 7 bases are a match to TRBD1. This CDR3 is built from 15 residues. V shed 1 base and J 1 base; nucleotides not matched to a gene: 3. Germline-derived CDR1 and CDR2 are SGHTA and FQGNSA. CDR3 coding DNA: TGTGCCAGCAGCTTAGTGGGACAGACGAACACTGAAGCTTTCTTT. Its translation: CASSLVGQTNTEAFF.

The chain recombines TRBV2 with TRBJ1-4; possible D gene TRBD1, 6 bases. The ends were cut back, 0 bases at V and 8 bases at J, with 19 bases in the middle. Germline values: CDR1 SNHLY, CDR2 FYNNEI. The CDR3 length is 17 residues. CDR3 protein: CASSEALHRESGEKLFF. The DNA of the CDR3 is TGTGCCAGCAGTGAAGCGCTTCACAGGGAGAGTGGCGAAAAACTGTTTTTT.

CDR3 loop: CAISRVENTEAFF. Written as DNA, the CDR3 is TGTGCCATCTCCAGGGTTGAGAACACTGAAGCTTTCTTT. The chain links TRBV10-3 to TRBJ1-1, with TRBD1 as a possible D gene (5 bases). The ends were cut back, 8 bases at V and 1 base at J, with 11 bases in the middle. This CDR3 contains 13 residues. Germline V lookup: CDR1 ENHRY, CDR2 SYGVKD.

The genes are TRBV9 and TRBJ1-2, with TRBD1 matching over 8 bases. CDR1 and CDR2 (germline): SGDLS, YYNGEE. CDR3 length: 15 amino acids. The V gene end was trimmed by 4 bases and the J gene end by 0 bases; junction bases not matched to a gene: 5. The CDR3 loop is CASSPQTGANYGYTF. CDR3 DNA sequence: TGTGCCAGCAGCCCTCAGACAGGGGCTAACTATGGCTACACCTTC.

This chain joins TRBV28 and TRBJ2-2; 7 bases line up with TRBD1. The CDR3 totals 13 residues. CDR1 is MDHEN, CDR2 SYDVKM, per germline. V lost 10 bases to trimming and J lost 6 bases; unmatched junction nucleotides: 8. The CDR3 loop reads CATGGAKAGELFF. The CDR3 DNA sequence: TGTGCCACAGGGGGAGCGAAAGCCGGGGAGCTGTTTTTT.

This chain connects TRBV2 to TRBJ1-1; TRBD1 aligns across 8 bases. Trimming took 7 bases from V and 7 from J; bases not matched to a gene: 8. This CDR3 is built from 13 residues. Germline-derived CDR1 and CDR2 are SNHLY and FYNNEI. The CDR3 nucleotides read TGTGCCAGCACGACGGACAGGGTGGGTGAAGCTTTCTTT. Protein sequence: CASTTDRVGEAFF.

The CDR3 DNA sequence: TGCGCCAGCAGCCAACCCGACAGGGCGGGCGGAGAAAAACTGTTTTTT. This sequence encodes CASSQPDRAGGEKLFF. J is TRBJ1-4 and V is TRBV4-1; 7 bases map to TRBD1. Trimming cost V 2 bases and J 8 bases; bases outside gene matches: 11. The CDR3 sequence is 16 residues long. From germline, CDR1 is MGHRA and CDR2 YSYEKL.

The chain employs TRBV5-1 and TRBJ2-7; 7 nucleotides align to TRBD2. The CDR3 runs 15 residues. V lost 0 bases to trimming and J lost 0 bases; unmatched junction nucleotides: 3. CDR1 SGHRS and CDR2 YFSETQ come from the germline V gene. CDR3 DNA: TGCGCCAGCAGCTTGGAAGCGGGGTCCTCCTACGAGCAGTACTTC. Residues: CASSLEAGSSYEQYF.

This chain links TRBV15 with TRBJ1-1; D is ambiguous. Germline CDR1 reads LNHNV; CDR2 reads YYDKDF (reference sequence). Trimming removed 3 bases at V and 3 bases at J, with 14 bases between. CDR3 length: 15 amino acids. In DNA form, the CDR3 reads TGTGCCACCAGCAGGAGGACTTCCGGGGACACTGAAGCTTTCTTT. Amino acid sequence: CATSRRTSGDTEAFF.

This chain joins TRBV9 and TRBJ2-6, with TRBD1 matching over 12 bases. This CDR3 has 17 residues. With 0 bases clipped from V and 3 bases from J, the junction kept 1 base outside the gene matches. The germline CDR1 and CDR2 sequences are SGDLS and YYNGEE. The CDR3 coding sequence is TGTGCCAGCAGCGTAGGGGACAGGGGGCATGGGGCCAACGTCCTGACTTTC. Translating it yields CASSVGDRGHGANVLTF.